Shown below are 24 T cell receptor beta chains from a single sample sequenced in a study of T cells after yellow fever vaccination. TCRdb called the 5' RACE reads again in MiXCR, with one record for every CDR3 protein. The table includes about 550,000 distinct CDR3 sequences, about 19% detected once. The source material was PBMCs, sampled 15 days after the yellow fever booster vaccination. The receptors derive from a young man who received the YFV17D yellow fever vaccine.

The chain carries TRBV19 and TRBJ2-7; D remains unclear. From germline, CDR1 is LNHDA and CDR2 SQIVND (reference sequence). The CDR3 runs 13 residues. Trimming removed 3 bases from V and 0 bases from J, with 6 bases in between. CDR3 coding DNA: TGTGCCAGTAGTATGGAGAGCTCCTACGAGCAGTACTTC. This encodes CASSMESSYEQYF.

The chain is built from TRBV20-1 and TRBJ1-4; 10 nucleotides align to TRBD1. CDR1 and CDR2 from the germline V gene are DFQATT and SNEGSKA (reference sequence). V was clipped by 5 bases and J by 6 bases; unmatched bases: 3. This CDR3 spans 13 amino acids. The CDR3 bases are TGCAGTGCTCCCGGGACAGGGGATGAAAAACTGTTTTTT. It yields the protein CSAPGTGDEKLFF.

This clonotype was seen a handful of times. This chain links TRBV24-1 with TRBJ2-1, with TRBD1 identical over 11 bases. Germline CDR1 and CDR2: KGHDR and SFDVKD. J gave up 6 bases and V 4 bases, and 4 bases lay outside the gene matches. This CDR3 spans 15 amino acids. As DNA, the CDR3 is TGTGCCACCAGTGACCGGGACAGGGGGATCAATGAGCAGTTCTTC. Protein product: CATSDRDRGINEQFF.

The V gene is TRBV7-2, the J gene TRBJ2-5; D call uncertain. The CDR3 is 14 amino acids. CDR1 and CDR2 from the germline V gene are SGHTA and FQGNSA. V dropped 4 bases and J dropped 1 base, with 10 bases sitting between them. The CDR3 nucleotides are TGTGCCAGCAGCTCATACGGAGTCCAAGAGACCCAGTACTTC. Translation: CASSSYGVQETQYF.

This clonotype was picked up a small number of times. The V and J genes are TRBV6-1 and TRBJ2-1; a weak D match, TRBD2 (6 bases). With 6 bases removed from V and 6 bases from J, the gap between germline ends came to 12 bases. Germline CDR1 MNHNS, CDR2 SASEGT. This CDR3 region has 13 residues. The CDR3 loop reads CASRVGLVNEQFF. The CDR3 nucleotides read TGTGCCAGCAGGGTGGGACTTGTCAATGAGCAGTTCTTC.

The chain combines TRBV19 with TRBJ1-1; the match to TRBD1 covers 9 bases. The CDR3 covers 13 residues. V lost 4 bases to trimming and J lost 4 bases; unmatched junction nucleotides: 1. Germline V gene lookup returns CDR1 LNHDA and CDR2 SQIVND (reference sequence). DNA of the CDR3: TGTGCCAGTAGTACGACAGGGGGCACTGAAGCTTTCTTT. Residues: CASSTTGGTEAFF. The entire variable domain, with the rest obtained from reference TRBV19 and TRBJ1-1, is as follows: DGGITQSPKYLFRKEGQNVTLSCEQNLNHDAMYWYRQDPGQGLRLIYYSQIVNDFQKGDIAEGYSVSREKKESFPLTVTSAQKNPTAFYLCASSTTGGTEAFFGQGTRLTVV.

This clonotype was detected only a few times. The V call is TRBV10-3, the J call TRBJ2-7, with 8 nucleotides matching TRBD2. CDR1 and CDR2 from the germline V gene are ENHRY and SYGVKD. This CDR3 has 12 residues. V lost 7 bases to trimming and J lost 4 bases; unmatched junction nucleotides: 3. The CDR3 DNA reads as TGTGCCATCAAAACTAGCGGTTACGAGCAGTACTTC. The encoded protein is CAIKTSGYEQYF.

This clonotype was observed a single time. The chain joins TRBV5-1 to TRBJ2-5; 7 nucleotides match TRBD1. Germline V gene sequence: CDR1 SGHRS, CDR2 YFSETQ. J gave up 2 bases and V 5 bases, and 9 bases lay outside the gene matches. The CDR3 contains 15 residues. In nucleotides, the CDR3 is TGCGCCAGCAGTTCCCTGGGGGACAGACAAGAGACCCAGTACTTC. Protein product: CASSSLGDRQETQYF.

This clonotype has only a few counts. Here the CDR3 reads CASSEGSGISSYNEQFF. The CDR3, as DNA: TGCGCCAGCAGTGAAGGTAGCGGGATTAGCTCCTACAATGAGCAGTTCTTC. The gene calls are TRBV10-2 and TRBJ2-1, with 8 bases that match TRBD2. J gave up 0 bases and V 3 bases, and 7 bases lay outside the gene matches. The CDR3 is 17 residues long. Germline-derived CDR1 and CDR2 are WSHSY and SAAADI.

The chain combines TRBV7-2 with TRBJ2-2; 11 bases agree with TRBD2. The trim removed 1 base at V and 6 bases at J, leaving 7 bases unmatched. Looked up from germline, CDR1 is SGHTA and CDR2 is FQGNSA. There are 17 residues in the CDR3. In DNA, the CDR3 is TGTGCCAGCAGCTTAGGAGGACTAGCGGGCAGATCCGGGGAGCTGTTTTTT. It codes for CASSLGGLAGRSGELFF.

This clonotype was found a few times. The chain has TRBV24-1 and TRBJ2-5; 10 bases fit TRBD2. The germline CDR1 and CDR2 sequences are KGHDR and SFDVKD. The J segment lost 1 base and the V segment lost 6 bases, leaving 1 base of the junction unmatched. There are 14 residues in the CDR3. As DNA, the CDR3 is TGTGCCACCAGTAGCGGGAGGGCCCAAGAGACCCAGTACTTC. Its protein product is CATSSGRAQETQYF.

This clonotype was seen a few times. The chain carries TRBV6-1 and TRBJ2-7; D may be TRBD2 (7 bases). The CDR3 loop spans 20 amino acids. V was clipped by 6 bases and J by 3 bases, with 33 bases between them. Germline CDR1 MNHNS, CDR2 SASEGT. CDR3 sequence: CASRKNRGTGKRDPLYEQYF. The CDR3 nucleotides read TGTGCCAGCAGGAAAAACCGGGGAACAGGGAAGCGGGACCCTCTCTACGAGCAGTACTTC.

This sequence joins TRBV18 and TRBJ1-5; 8 nucleotides line up with TRBD1. Germline V gene lookup returns CDR1 KGHSH and CDR2 LQKENI. The V gene end was trimmed by 4 bases and the J gene end by 2 bases; junction bases not matched to a gene: 4. The CDR3 loop spans 15 amino acids. CDR3 nucleotide sequence: TGTGCCAGCTCACAACAGGGGGTTGGCAATCAGCCCCAGCATTTT. Its translation: CASSQQGVGNQPQHF.

Regarding this clonotype: At one of its ends the junction is not consistent with the germline gene, which may arise from a read error. This chain links TRBV9 with TRBJ2-3; 9 bases fit TRBD2. Germline V gene sequence: CDR1 SGDLS, CDR2 YYNGEE. CDR3 length: 15 residues. The DNA for the CDR3 is TGTGCCAGCAGCGTAGTGGCGGGAGGGCCAGATACGCGGTATTTT. This translates into CASSVVAGGPDTRYF. The full variable domain, rest sourced from reference TRBV9 and TRBJ2-3, is DSGVTQTPKHLITATGQRVTLRCSPRSGDLSVYWYQQSLDQGLQFLIQYYNGEERAKGNILERFSAQQFPDLHSELNLSSLELGDSALYFCASSVVAGGPDTRYFGPGTRLTVL.

The gene calls are TRBV9 and TRBJ2-3; 11 bases match TRBD2. CDR3 length: 16 residues. Looked up from germline, CDR1 is SGDLS and CDR2 is YYNGEE. Germline trimming cut 0 bases from V and 5 bases from J; bases unmatched to any gene: 5. Here the CDR3 reads CASSVVTSGRGDTQYF. CDR3 bases: TGTGCCAGCAGCGTAGTTACTAGCGGGAGAGGAGATACGCAGTATTTT.

The chain combines TRBV19 with TRBJ2-1; D is uncertain. Per germline, CDR1 LNHDA and CDR2 SQIVND (reference sequence). V gave up 5 bases and J gave up 7 bases, with 15 bases separating them. The CDR3 runs to 14 residues. CDR3 nucleotide sequence: TGTGCCAGTAGTTTCGGAAAACCGTCGAATGAGCAGTTCTTC. Protein product: CASSFGKPSNEQFF. The entire variable domain, with the rest obtained from reference TRBV19 and TRBJ2-1, is as follows: DGGITQSPKYLFRKEGQNVTLSCEQNLNHDAMYWYRQDPGQGLRLIYYSQIVNDFQKGDIAEGYSVSREKKESFPLTVTSAQKNPTAFYLCASSFGKPSNEQFFGPGTRLTVL.

This clonotype came up many times. V is TRBV21-1 and J is TRBJ2-7; no DNA check was done on the table's D call, TRBD2. TRBV21-1 is marked as a pseudogene. The CDR3 runs to 15 residues. Written as DNA, the CDR3 is TGTGCCAGCCCCCGGAAAGCGGGACCTTCCTACGAGCAGTACTTC. Its translation: CASPRKAGPSYEQYF.

V usage is TRBV20-1 and J usage is TRBJ2-1; 8 nucleotides agree with TRBD2. The CDR3 totals 16 residues. After removal of 6 bases from V and 0 bases from J, the junction contained 10 bases not matched to a gene. The germline gives CDR1 DFQATT, CDR2 SNEGSKA (reference sequence). The CDR3 spells CSAPTRGGSSYNEQFF. The CDR3 DNA reads as TGCAGTGCACCCACCCGGGGGGGGAGCTCCTACAATGAGCAGTTCTTC.

This clonotype occurred a few times. The V gene is TRBV3-1, the J gene TRBJ1-1; no clear D. The CDR3 loop spans 11 amino acids. V was pared by 5 bases and J by 4 bases, with 5 bases between. Looked up from germline, CDR1 is LGHDT and CDR2 is YNNKEL (reference sequence). The CDR3 DNA is TGTGCCAGCAGCGGACGCACTGAAGCTTTCTTT. Translation: CASSGRTEAFF.

This clonotype has a count of ten or more. CDR3 residues: CASSLETLANTGELFF. As DNA, the CDR3 is TGTGCCAGCAGTTTAGAAACGTTAGCGAACACCGGGGAGCTGTTTTTT. V is TRBV12-3 or TRBV12-4 and J is TRBJ2-2; D is uncertain. V was shortened by 1 base and J by 0 bases, with 9 bases between the two germline ends. The CDR3 runs to 16 residues.

This clonotype was observed a handful of times. The chain carries TRBV5-6 and TRBJ2-2; tentatively, D is TRBD2 (5 bases). The CDR3 contains 14 residues. V gave up 5 bases and J gave up 4 bases, with 12 bases separating them. CDR1 and CDR2 from the germline V gene are SGHDT and YYEEEE. The CDR3 region has the DNA TGTGCCAGCAGGAGGAGGCCGCTCACCGGGGAGCTGTTTTTT. Its translation is CASRRRPLTGELFF.

This clonotype was recorded many times. J is TRBJ2-5 and V is TRBV5-1; D not certain. Germline values: CDR1 SGHRS, CDR2 YFSETQ. V was shortened by 0 bases and J by 5 bases, with 11 bases between the two germline ends. The CDR3 is 14 residues long. The CDR3 sequence is CASSLDRAGETQYF. CDR3 nucleotides: TGCGCCAGCAGCTTGGACCGGGCCGGGGAGACCCAGTACTTC. The full variable domain, completed using reference TRBV5-1 and TRBJ2-5, is KAGVTQTPRYLIKTRGQQVTLSCSPISGHRSVSWYQQTPGQGLQFLFEYFSETQRNKGNFPGRFSGRQFSNSRSEMNVSTLELGDSALYLCASSLDRAGETQYFGPGTRLLVL.

The chain joins TRBV5-1 to TRBJ1-1; D is undetermined. Germline CDR1 SGHRS, CDR2 YFSETQ. With 1 base removed from V and 8 bases from J, the gap between germline ends came to 15 bases. The CDR3 spans 14 residues. CDR3 region: CASSLSAGMDEAFF. The CDR3 DNA follows: TGCGCCAGCAGCTTGAGTGCTGGCATGGACGAAGCTTTCTTT.

This clonotype has a handful of counts. V is TRBV6-5 and J is TRBJ1-3; possibly TRBD1 for D (6 bases). V was pared by 6 bases and J by 7 bases, with 22 bases between. In germline, CDR1 is MNHEY, CDR2 SVGAGI. This CDR3 is built from 16 residues. The CDR3 coding sequence is TGTGCCAGCAGAAAACCGGGTACAGGGATGGGTAACACCATATATTTT. Its translation is CASRKPGTGMGNTIYF.